The 9 T cell receptor beta chains below all came from one sample that was sequenced in a study of T cells in localized non-small cell lung cancer. Method: immunoSEQ multiplex PCR; TCRdb's copy keeps in-frame clones and lacks some. The sample has about 74,000 clones; roughly 80% are singletons. Here the sequenced sample was peripheral blood, taken before any cancer treatment. Source of these receptors: a female donor older than 55 with stage I lung adenocarcinoma.

V and J are TRBV27 and TRBJ2-1, with a tentative D call TRBD2 (5 bases). Trimming pared 2 bases from V and 9 bases from J, leaving 17 bases between. Germline V gene sequence: CDR1 MNHEY, CDR2 SMNVEV (reference sequence). The CDR3 totals 15 residues. CDR3 DNA sequence: TGTGCCAGCAGTTTAATTCCGAGCGGCCGGGGTGAGCAGTTCTTC. Protein product: CASSLIPSGRGEQFF.

This chain joins TRBV7-9 and TRBJ2-1; 9 nucleotides line up with TRBD1. With V trimmed by 7 bases and J by 7 bases, 11 bases remained unmatched. Looked up from germline, CDR1 is SEHNR and CDR2 is FQNEAQ (reference sequence). CDR3 size: 15 residues. CDR3 loop: CASTPGDRDMNEQFF. CDR3 sequence (DNA): TGTGCCAGCACTCCCGGGGACAGGGATATGAATGAGCAGTTCTTC.

The CDR3 bases are TGTGCCAGCAGTGAAGGTGAACATCAGCCCCAGCATTTT. The encoded protein is CASSEGEHQPQHF. V usage is TRBV6-1 and J usage is TRBJ1-5, with D hard to call. The germline V gene encodes CDR1 MNHNS and CDR2 SASEGT. V was cut by 1 base and J by 5 bases, with 6 bases left in between. The CDR3 has 13 amino acids.

This clone was found many times. This CDR3 is CASRTRGNSPLHF. The CDR3 DNA follows: TGTGCCAGCAGGACCCGGGGTAATTCACCCCTCCACTTT. The V call is TRBV2, the J call TRBJ1-6; D remains ambiguous. Trimming stripped 6 bases from V and 6 bases from J, with 9 bases between. CDR1 is SNHLY, CDR2 FYNNEI, per germline. The CDR3 is 13 amino acids.

The chain couples TRBV7-2 to TRBJ2-7; 7 bases are shared with TRBD1. Per the germline V gene, CDR1 is SGHTA and CDR2 is FQGNSA. Losses at the gene ends were 2 bases for V and 0 bases for J; bases not matched to a gene: 7. This CDR3 has 16 amino acids. This CDR3 reads CASSLNPGQLSYEQYF. The DNA for the CDR3 is TGTGCCAGCAGCTTAAACCCGGGACAGCTCTCCTACGAGCAGTACTTC.

This clone came up a few times. The V call is TRBV27, the J call TRBJ1-1; 12 bases match TRBD1. V dropped 3 bases and J dropped 11; count of bases not matched to a gene: 7. Germline values: CDR1 MNHEY, CDR2 SMNVEV (reference sequence). The CDR3 extends over 14 amino acids. The CDR3 region has the DNA TGTGCCAGCAGTTTGCCCGGGACAGGGGGCAAGGCTTTCTTT. It yields the protein CASSLPGTGGKAFF.

The rearrangement links TRBV4-1 to TRBJ1-1; TRBD1 aligns across 7 bases. This CDR3 contains 15 residues. CDR1 and CDR2 from the germline V gene are MGHRA and YSYEKL. Trimming at V came to 3 bases and at J to 0 bases, leaving 4 bases not matched to a gene. DNA of the CDR3: TGCGCCAGCAGCCACGGGACAGTGCTGAACACTGAAGCTTTCTTT. It translates to CASSHGTVLNTEAFF.

The gene calls are TRBV29-1 and TRBJ2-7; D is perhaps TRBD1 (6 bases). V was trimmed by 2 bases and J by 2 bases, leaving 10 bases between them. The CDR3 is 13 residues long. Germline V lookup: CDR1 SQVTM, CDR2 ANQGSEA. CDR3 DNA sequence: TGCAGCGTTGAACACAGGGATACCTACGAGCAGTACTTC. Protein: CSVEHRDTYEQYF.

The chain uses TRBV28 and TRBJ1-2; D remains unclear. Germline V CDR1 and CDR2: MDHEN, SYDVKM. This CDR3 has 14 residues. V was cut by 4 bases and J by 0 bases, with 9 bases left in between. The CDR3 DNA follows: TGTGCCAGCAGTTCAATCGGAGCTAACTATGGCTACACCTTC. Translated, it gives CASSSIGANYGYTF.